This TCR beta chain appears in the sequencing data of a study of molecular identifiers for immune sequencing clone quantification. This CDR3 comprises 13 residues. From germline, CDR1 is GTSNPN and CDR2 SVGIG (reference sequence). Regarding this clonotype: The junction departs from germline at one end; a sequencing error may be responsible.

As previously described, bulk TCR libraries were made using listed TCR primers. MiXCR, run by TCRdb on the PCR reads, gives a single entry per CDR3 protein. Of approximately 670,000 distinct CDR3 sequences listed, approximately 20% were seen once; the top ten hold roughly 0.83%. This chain joins TRBV30 and TRBJ1-1; D may be TRBD1 (6 bases). The sample comprised naive CD8+ T cells from blood, with Jurkat cell RNA spiked in. Stated subset: FACS-sorted CD8+CD4-CCR7+CD45RA+ naive T cells. The TCR sequence derives from a human donor in good health. Some libraries in this study had Jurkat cell RNA spiked in. CDR3 amino acids: CAWSETGNTGAFF. CDR3 bases: TGTGCCTGGAGTGAAACAGGGAACACTGGAGCTTTCTTT. The variable domain in full, completed from reference TRBV30 and TRBJ1-1, reads SQTIHQWPATLVQPVGSPLSLECTVEGTSNPNLYWYRQAAGRGLQLLFYSVGIGQISSEVPQNLSASRPQDRQFILSSKKLLLSDSGFYLCAWSETGNTGAFFGQGTRLTVV.